The 10 T cell receptor beta chains presented below share a single source sample, sequenced in a study of T cell repertoires in aging, cancer and after chemotherapy. TRB rearrangements spanning V, D and J were amplified using mixed TRB-A/B primers. TCRdb re-called the multiplex PCR reads with MiXCR, one entry per CDR3 protein. The table includes roughly 2,200 distinct CDR3 sequences, under 30% detected once. Peripheral blood genomic DNA, not sorted cells or RNA, was the template. The sample comprised blood. Receptor source: a human donor with a solid tumor.

This sequence joins TRBV20-1 and TRBJ2-5; 12 bases fit TRBD2. V shed 5 bases, J shed 6 bases, and the junction held 10 bases outside the gene matches. Germline values: CDR1 DFQATT, CDR2 SNEGSKA (reference sequence). The CDR3 covers 15 residues. The CDR3 coding sequence is TGCAGTGCTGCTGAACTAGCGGGAGGTATTCAGACCCAGTACTTC. Residues: CSAAELAGGIQTQYF.

The rearrangement joins TRBV7-2 to TRBJ1-1; D might be TRBD1 (5 bases). Germline lookup yields CDR1 SGHTA and CDR2 FQGNSA. V lost 0 bases and J 4 bases, leaving 12 bases between the germline ends. The CDR3 covers 15 residues. CDR3 protein: CASSLARAGGTEAFF. The CDR3 DNA is TGTGCCAGCAGCTTAGCGCGGGCTGGGGGCACTGAAGCTTTCTTT. Drawing the rest from reference TRBV7-2 and TRBJ1-1, the complete variable domain is GAGVSQSPSNKVTEKGKDVELRCDPISGHTALYWYRQSLGQGLEFLIYFQGNSAPDKSGLPSDRFSAERTGGSVSTLTIQRTQQEDSAVYLCASSLARAGGTEAFFGQGTRLTVV.

Sample share makes this clonotype medium-sized (0.01 to 0.1%). The junction differs from germline at one of its ends, possibly a read error. The chain couples TRBV5-6 to TRBJ1-2, with D possibly matching TRBD1 (6 bases). Germline CDR1 is SGHDT and CDR2 is YYEEEE. The length of the CDR3 is 13 residues. CDR3 protein: CASGFGGVYGYTF. DNA for the CDR3: TGTGCCAGCGGCTTCGGGGGCGTCTATGGCTACACCTTC.

Notes on this clonotype: A much larger clone lies a single base off, so this may be a read error. The J gene is TRBJ1-2, the V gene TRBV20-1, with D unclear. The CDR3 consists of 16 residues. In germline, CDR1 is DFQATT, CDR2 SNEGSKA (reference sequence). With 3 bases removed from V and 2 bases from J, the gap between germline ends came to 19 bases. The CDR3 loop is CSASGSWSASNYGYTF. In nucleotides, the CDR3 is TGCAGTGCTAGTGGTTCATGGAGTGCCTCGAACTATGGCTACACCTTC.

Turning to this clonotype: One base away lies a much larger clone, so this may be a sequencing read error. The chain combines TRBV20-1 with TRBJ1-2, with a weak D call TRBD1 (6 bases). Germline V gene data show CDR1 as DFQATT and CDR2 as SNEGSKA (reference sequence). The CDR3 sequence is 16 residues long. The CDR3 DNA reads as TGCAGTGCCCAGCTAGGGGGGGCGGCTACTAACTATGTCTACACCTTC. As protein: CSAQLGGAATNYVYTF.

The chain is built from TRBV19 and TRBJ2-2; 11 nucleotides align to TRBD1. There are 16 residues in the CDR3. J lost 5 bases, V lost 3 bases, and 5 bases had no gene match. CDR1 is LNHDA, CDR2 SQIVND, per germline (reference sequence). The CDR3 is CASSIKGQGATGELFF. In DNA, the CDR3 is TGTGCCAGTAGTATCAAAGGACAGGGGGCGACCGGGGAGCTGTTTTTT.

Comments on this clonotype: It may be a read error: a sequence one base away is much more abundant. The gene calls are TRBV5-1 and TRBJ2-1; D possibly matches TRBD1 or TRBD2 (5 bases each). This CDR3 has 13 residues. CDR1 is SGHRS and CDR2 is YFSETQ in the germline V gene. Deletions cut 2 bases from V and 6 bases from J, with 9 bases between. CDR3 in amino acids: CASSFGTGNEQFF. CDR3 coding DNA: TGCGCCAGCAGCTTTGGGACCGGCAATGAGCAGTTCTTC. Drawing the rest from reference TRBV5-1 and TRBJ2-1, the complete variable domain is KAGVTQTPRYLIKTRGQQVTLSCSPISGHRSVSWYQQTPGQGLQFLFEYFSETQRNKGNFPGRFSGRQFSNSRSEMNVSTLELGDSALYLCASSFGTGNEQFFGPGTRLTVL.

This clonotype is medium-sized within its sample. The CDR3 DNA reads TGTGCCAGCAAACGCGTCGAGGTTCCCTACGAGCAGTACTTC. Translating it yields CASKRVEVPYEQYF. The chain couples TRBV27 to TRBJ2-7; D remains ambiguous. Trimming cost V 7 bases and J 2 bases, with 15 bases left between them. CDR3 length equals 14 residues. The germline V gene encodes CDR1 MNHEY and CDR2 SMNVEV (reference sequence).

This clonotype is deemed large. The chain combines TRBV6-5 with TRBJ1-2; TRBD1 might be the D (5 bases). The ends were cut back, 5 bases at V and 0 bases at J, with 10 bases in the middle. Germline V gene data show CDR1 as MNHEY and CDR2 as SVGAGI. The CDR3 length is 14 residues. The CDR3 loop is CASSRGRTNYGYTF. CDR3 in DNA: TGTGCCAGCAGTAGGGGCAGAACTAACTATGGCTACACCTTC.

This clonotype ranks as medium-sized. This chain uses TRBV20-1 with TRBJ2-7, with 7 bases lining up with TRBD1. The CDR3 consists of 13 residues. Germline CDR1 and CDR2: DFQATT and SNEGSKA (reference sequence). V gave up 1 base and J gave up 3 bases; unmatched junction bases: 3. The CDR3 nucleotides read TGCAGTGCTAGAGGAGACAGGGACTACGAGCAGTACTTC. Residues: CSARGDRDYEQYF.